The clone carrying this TCR beta chain is a singleton in its sample. Its antigen is as yet unknown. This clone may be a read error of a much larger clone one base away. This sample was taken from a study of tumor-infiltrating lymphocytes in glioblastoma multiforme. Study-wide results and caveats: Only one glioblastoma patient had TCR and mutation analysis. The T cells in this sample were not sorted into functional subsets.

Losses at the gene ends were 6 bases for V and 9 bases for J; bases not matched to a gene: 17. Germline CDR1 SEHNR, CDR2 FQNEAQ (reference sequence). The CDR3 length is 16 residues. Multiple V-beta primers and a C-beta primer amplified TCRB from RNA. TCRdb re-called the multiplex PCR reads through MiXCR, storing one row per CDR3 protein. The table includes fewer than 40,000 distinct CDR3 sequences, 60% to 75% detected once. The genes are TRBV7-9 and TRBJ2-1; TRBD2 agrees at 7 bases. The sequenced sample consisted of brain tumor tissue. This TCR was sampled from a male donor with glioblastoma. CDR3: CASRATSRRAATEQFF. The CDR3, as DNA: TGTGCCAGCAGGGCGACTAGCAGGAGGGCCGCAACTGAGCAGTTCTTC.